Shown below are 8 T cell receptor beta chains from a single sample sequenced in a study of blood T cell repertoires in COVID-19. The method was immunoSEQ multiplex PCR; TCRdb's version includes in-frame clones alone and lacks a portion of them. The sample has about 33,000 clones, 88% seen once. The specimen sequenced was peripheral blood. Receptors originate from a human donor in a cohort sampled during active COVID-19.

The DNA for the CDR3 is TGTGCCAGCAGCTTAGAGGGGACTAGCGGTTTTAAGCATGAGCAGTTCTTC. As protein: CASSLEGTSGFKHEQFF. This chain joins TRBV7-9 and TRBJ2-1, with TRBD2 matching over 11 bases. The ends lost 1 base at V and 8 bases at J; junction bases unmatched: 10. The CDR3 length is 17 residues. Germline values: CDR1 SEHNR, CDR2 FQNEAQ (reference sequence).

The chain employs TRBV4-3 and TRBJ2-2; tentative D call: TRBD2 (5 bases). The CDR3 has 15 residues. Trimming stripped 0 bases from V and 6 bases from J, with 11 bases between. CDR1 LGHNA and CDR2 YSLEER come from the germline V gene. This CDR3 is CASSQEDVEAGELFF. The CDR3 bases are TGCGCCAGCAGCCAAGAGGATGTGGAGGCCGGGGAGCTGTTTTTT.

The chain carries TRBV28 and TRBJ1-3; D gene uncertain. Germline V gene sequence: CDR1 MDHEN, CDR2 SYDVKM. Trimming removed 3 bases from V and 4 bases from J, with 10 bases in between. This CDR3 is built from 14 residues. The CDR3 nucleotides read TGTGCCAGCAGTTTTGAAACACGAGGAAACACCATATATTTT. Protein: CASSFETRGNTIYF.

The chain links TRBV5-4 to TRBJ2-1, with 9 bases matching TRBD2. CDR3 length equals 16 residues. V lost 0 bases, J lost 5 bases, and 6 bases stayed unmatched. Germline CDR1 is SGHNT and CDR2 is YYREEE (reference sequence). CDR3 residues: CASSLGGLAGNNEQFF. DNA of the CDR3: TGTGCCAGCAGCTTGGGGGGTCTAGCGGGAAACAATGAGCAGTTCTTC.

This sequence joins TRBV4-3 and TRBJ2-4; 7 bases are a match to TRBD1. There are 13 residues in the CDR3. Losses at the gene ends were 2 bases for V and 13 bases for J; bases not matched to a gene: 8. Per the germline V gene, CDR1 is LGHNA and CDR2 is YSLEER. CDR3 nucleotides: TGCGCCAGCAGCCAATCACAGGGGAAGAGCCAGTACTTC. It is translated as CASSQSQGKSQYF.

V is TRBV6-2 or TRBV6-3 and J is TRBJ2-7; TRBD1 matches at 8 bases. The CDR3 extends over 14 amino acids. V lost 6 bases and J lost 5; bases outside the gene matches: 9. Germline V gives CDR1 MNHEY, CDR2 SVGEGT. The DNA for the CDR3 is TGTGCCAGCAGCAACGGACAGGGAATCGACGAGCAGTACTTC. Translating gives CASSNGQGIDEQYF.

V and J are TRBV5-1 and TRBJ2-3; TRBD1 aligns across 7 bases. The ends lost 0 bases at V and 3 bases at J; junction bases unmatched: 7. Germline CDR1 SGHRS, CDR2 YFSETQ. This CDR3 contains 16 residues. CDR3 residues: CASSLAGDRATDTQYF. The CDR3 DNA follows: TGCGCCAGCAGCTTGGCAGGGGACAGAGCAACAGATACGCAGTATTTT. Full variable domain (rest looked up from reference TRBV5-1 and TRBJ2-3): KAGVTQTPRYLIKTRGQQVTLSCSPISGHRSVSWYQQTPGQGLQFLFEYFSETQRNKGNFPGRFSGRQFSNSRSEMNVSTLELGDSALYLCASSLAGDRATDTQYFGPGTRLTVL.

The chain carries TRBV6-5 and TRBJ1-4; no clear D gene. The germline CDR1 and CDR2 sequences are MNHEY and SVGAGI. V was pared by 8 bases and J by 8 bases, with 12 bases between. This CDR3 is 12 amino acids long. The chain's CDR3 is CASSPGREKLFF. The CDR3 coding sequence is TGTGCCAGCTCACCGGGTCGAGAAAAACTGTTTTTT.